The sequence of this T cell receptor beta chain was determined in a study of blood T cell repertoires in COVID-19. Study-wide background: Nucleic acid was either cDNA or gDNA, and it came from T cells, B-cell-depleted T cells, or PBMCs.

As handled by the study authors: Reference gene primer amplification gave estimated nucleated cell counts. TCRdb's table, derived via immunoSEQ multiplex PCR, lists solely in-frame clones and lacks some. V and J calls and clone size come straight from that table; D and trimming were deduced from the DNA. Of about 260,000 clones listed, around 80% are singletons. The CDR3 loop spans 16 amino acids. Trimming at V came to 3 bases and at J to 6 bases, leaving 10 bases not matched to a gene. CDR1 and CDR2 (germline): LGHDT, YNNKEL (reference sequence). Input material: peripheral blood. The V call is TRBV3-1 (or the pseudogene TRBV3-2), the J call TRBJ2-5, with 10 bases matching TRBD1. The source of this sequence is a woman of 80 years or more with acute or convalescent COVID-19. The CDR3 bases are TGTGCCAGCAGCCAGGGGACAGGGGAATGGGAACAGACCCAGTACTTC. Its translation: CASSQGTGEWEQTQYF.